Included here is one T cell receptor (beta chain) sequence, with context. Its target is unknown. TCRdb reprocessed the RACE reads with MiXCR, giving one entry per CDR3 protein. Of around 260,000 distinct CDR3 sequences listed, about 9.4% were seen once; the top ten hold around 2.5%. The sample belongs to a study of human T cells and chemical hapten exposure. Specified time point: pre-sensitization, week 0. As to treatment: therapeutic diphenylcyclopropenone sensitization with weekly scalp DPC. Alopecia patients between 18 and 70 years old and suitable for DPC were used as donors. Broader study findings: Patch test score showed a positive correlation with PT1 expanded TCR counts. The donors suffered from alopecia, so their immune response may not match that of healthy people.

Trimming stripped 2 bases from V and 1 base from J, with 10 bases between. The CDR3 runs 15 residues. Germline loops: CDR1 MRHNA, CDR2 SNTAGT. Sequenced here: whole blood, sampled in connection with sensitization to the hapten diphenylcyclopropenone (DPC). V is TRBV6-4 and J is TRBJ2-3; D is undetermined. The source of this sequence is a woman between 40 and 55 years old with alopecia areata. Some clones in this sample may be carry-over from other donors' samples. CDR3 coding DNA: TGTGCCAGCAGTGACCATATCGGCGGCACAGATACGCAGTATTTT. It codes for CASSDHIGGTDTQYF.